This T cell receptor (beta chain) derives from a study of cytomegalovirus exposure and HLA in healthy donors. As for the study in general: The 110 million or so unique TCR beta sequences, from about 170 million T cells, were found by an earlier analysis. Points from the study as a whole: Across donors, sequencing depth was assumed by presence/absence analyses to be roughly uniform. A further, later analysis showed that HLA-associated TCR beta chains (compared with equally common others) were more clonally expanded. The authors listed 164 TCR beta chains as cytomegalovirus-associated.

PCR involved 60 Vbeta and 13 Jbeta primers. The table came from immunoSEQ multiplex PCR; TCRdb's copy has only in-frame clones and leaves some out. The sample includes approximately 120,000 clones, 85% of them seen just once. The CDR3 is 17 amino acids. The junction had 11 bases not matched to a gene; V was cut back by 5 bases and J by 2 bases. In germline, CDR1 is SGHTA, CDR2 FQGNSA. Concerning this clone: Its target is unknown.

The rearrangement joins TRBV7-2 to TRBJ2-2; 7 bases align to TRBD1. Sample: PBMCs. The receptor's source is a woman aged 25 to 45 in good health and CMV-seropositive. The CDR3: CASSTATGTDNTGELFF. Here the CDR3 DNA reads TGTGCCAGCAGCACCGCGACCGGGACAGATAACACCGGGGAGCTGTTTTTT.